This is a list of T cell receptor beta chains from one sample in a study of control samples from healthy donors and cancer patients. This table comes from immunoSEQ multiplex PCR, and its TCRdb copy is limited to in-frame clones, with some not included. In the table there are some 140,000 clones, about nine tenths of which are singletons. Specimen: blood. These receptors all stem from a woman aged 25-40 years in good health. Both conserved end residues are part of each CDR3. The D gene is left open where the match is weak. Clone size, where shown, is once, few, many, or a class for clones that have expanded.

j_gene | abundance | v_gene | d_gene | CDR3aa | CDR3nt
TRBJ1-1 | . | TRBV2 | . | CASSQNSPEAFF | TGTGCCAGCAGCCAAAACTCCCCTGAAGCTTTCTTT
TRBJ1-6 | . | TRBV7-9 | TRBD1 | CASSYRLDRGSSPLHF | TGTGCCAGCAGCTATCGTTTAGACAGGGGATCATCACCCCTCCACTTT
TRBJ1-1 | . | TRBV2 | . | CASSAQTDMNTEAFF | TGTGCCAGCAGCGCACAGACGGATATGAACACTGAAGCTTTCTTT
TRBJ2-1 | few | TRBV10-2 | . | CASSGRGQYNEQFF | TGCGCCAGCAGTGGTCGCGGCCAATACAATGAGCAGTTCTTC
TRBJ1-1 | . | TRBV19 | . | CASSIPQMNTEAFF | TGTGCCAGTAGTATCCCACAGATGAACACTGAAGCTTTCTTT
TRBJ2-3 | . | TRBV7-2 | TRBD1 | CASSLVGGQGTDTQYF | TGTGCCAGCAGCTTAGTAGGTGGACAGGGCACAGATACGCAGTATTTT
TRBJ1-5 | . | TRBV6-5 | . | CASGFTGGNQPQHF | TGTGCCAGCGGGTTTACAGGAGGCAATCAGCCCCAGCATTTT
TRBJ1-1 | . | TRBV4-1 | TRBD1 | CASSPRQGAFFTEAFF | TGCGCCAGCAGCCCACGGCAGGGGGCCTTTTTCACTGAAGCTTTCTTT
TRBJ1-1 | . | TRBV11-2 | . | CASSPLRNTEAFF | TGTGCCAGCAGCCCACTGCGGAACACTGAAGCTTTCTTT
TRBJ1-1 | . | TRBV19 | . | CASMLGTGYGYTEAFF | TGTGCCAGTATGCTAGGGACTGGGTACGGGTACACTGAAGCTTTCTTT
TRBJ2-7 | . | TRBV4-2 | TRBD2 | CASSQVRASGSYEQYF | TGTGCCAGCAGCCAAGTTAGAGCTAGCGGATCCTACGAGCAGTACTTC
TRBJ2-2 | . | TRBV11-2 | . | CASSLLAQGGELFF | TGTGCCAGCAGCTTACTAGCGCAGGGCGGGGAGCTGTTTTTT
TRBJ2-2 | . | TRBV7-3 | . | CASSLTLSNTGELFF | TGTGCCAGCAGCTTAACCTTATCGAACACCGGGGAGCTGTTTTTT
TRBJ2-2 | . | TRBV28 | . | CASKAQGQVLAGELFF | TGTGCCAGCAAGGCTCAGGGGCAGGTTCTGGCCGGGGAGCTGTTTTTT
TRBJ1-1 | . | TRBV28 | . | CASSFTFARTNEAFF | TGTGCCAGCAGTTTCACGTTTGCGCGGACGAACGAAGCTTTCTTT
TRBJ2-7 | . | TRBV23-1 | . | CASSQSGEPSYEQYF | TGCGCCAGCAGTCAATCTGGGGAACCCTCCTACGAGCAGTACTTC
TRBJ1-2 | . | TRBV9 | . | CASSDTGNYGYTF | TGTGCCAGCAGCGATACAGGGAACTATGGCTACACCTTC
TRBJ2-7 | . | TRBV2 | . | CASSVGQAYEQYF | TGTGCCAGCAGTGTGGGGCAGGCCTACGAGCAGTACTTC
TRBJ1-2 | . | TRBV6-4 | . | CASRAGSNYGYTF | TGTGCCAGCAGAGCTGGGAGCAACTATGGCTACACCTTC
TRBJ2-5 | . | TRBV29-1 | . | CSLRAGTQETQYF | TGCAGCTTGAGGGCCGGGACTCAGGAGACCCAGTACTTC
TRBJ2-6 | . | TRBV27 | TRBD1 | CASRKTGGSSGANVLTF | TGTGCCAGCAGAAAAACAGGGGGCAGCTCTGGGGCCAACGTCCTGACTTTC
TRBJ1-5 | . | TRBV30 | TRBD1 | CAWRTTGEGPQHF | TGTGCCTGGAGAACGACAGGGGAGGGGCCCCAGCATTTT
TRBJ2-1 | . | TRBV19 | TRBD2 | CASSIDLAGGLLNEQFF | TGTGCCAGTAGTATAGACCTAGCGGGAGGGCTTCTCAATGAGCAGTTCTTC
TRBJ1-5 | once | TRBV10-3 | TRBD1 | CAISEGTGGTKGNQPQHF | TGTGCCATCAGTGAAGGGACAGGGGGCACCAAGGGCAATCAGCCCCAGCATTTT
TRBJ1-1 | . | TRBV5-1 | . | CASSSSRGGSTEAFF | TGCGCCAGCAGCTCAAGCCGTGGGGGCAGCACTGAAGCTTTCTTT
TRBJ1-5 | . | TRBV21-1 | . | CASSIRQGGWQPQHF | TGTGCCAGCAGCATCCGACAGGGAGGGTGGCAGCCCCAGCATTTT
TRBJ1-1 | . | TRBV5-4 | TRBD1 | CASRISGTGKTEAFF | TGTGCCAGCAGGATAAGTGGGACAGGGAAGACTGAAGCTTTCTTT
TRBJ2-1 | once | TRBV5-1 | . | CASSEVPPYNEQFF | TGCGCCAGCAGCGAGGTGCCCCCCTACAATGAGCAGTTCTTC
TRBJ2-5 | . | TRBV29-1 | . | CSVESMVQETQYF | TGCAGCGTTGAAAGTATGGTCCAAGAGACCCAGTACTTC
TRBJ1-5 | . | TRBV7-8 | TRBD1 | CASSLATGLSNQPQHF | TGTGCCAGCAGCTTAGCGACAGGGTTAAGCAATCAGCCCCAGCATTTT
TRBJ2-5 | . | TRBV5-1 | TRBD1 | CASSGAGGQETQYF | TGCGCCAGCAGCGGGGCAGGGGGACAGGAGACCCAGTACTTC
TRBJ2-1 | . | TRBV2 | TRBD2 | CASSGREGPYNEQFF | TGTGCCAGCAGTGGGCGGGAGGGCCCCTACAATGAGCAGTTCTTC
TRBJ2-6 | . | TRBV19 | . | CASSTQIQVPGANVLTF | TGTGCCAGTAGTACACAGATCCAGGTTCCTGGGGCCAACGTCCTGACTTTC
TRBJ1-2 | . | TRBV2 | . | CASTPSNNYGYTF | TGTGCCAGCACACCCTCAAATAACTATGGCTACACCTTC
TRBJ2-7 | . | TRBV3-1/TRBV3-2 | TRBD1 | CASSRGTGYYEQYF | TGTGCCAGCAGCCGGGGGACAGGGTACTACGAGCAGTACTTC
TRBJ1-1 | . | TRBV28 | . | CASKPTGGTSEAFF | TGTGCCAGCAAACCAACGGGGGGCACCTCCGAAGCTTTCTTT
TRBJ1-2 | . | TRBV19 | . | CASSIMRGDGYTF | TGTGCCAGTAGTATAATGCGGGGTGATGGCTACACCTTC
TRBJ2-1 | . | TRBV7-3 | . | CASSIGPPPYNEQFF | TGTGCCAGCAGCATTGGACCGCCCCCCTACAATGAGCAGTTCTTC
TRBJ1-2 | . | TRBV5-8 | TRBD1 | CASSRQGSDGYTF | TGTGCCAGCAGCCGACAGGGATCGGACGGCTACACCTTC
TRBJ2-3 | . | TRBV24-1 | TRBD1 | CATSDPGQGTQYF | TGTGCCACCAGTGATCCCGGACAGGGTACGCAGTATTTT
TRBJ2-1 | . | TRBV18 | . | CASSPGRENTNNEQFF | TGTGCCAGCTCCCCTGGCAGGGAGAATACAAACAATGAGCAGTTCTTC
TRBJ1-2 | . | TRBV23-1 | TRBD1 | CASSLPTGRNPNYGYTF | TGCGCCAGCAGCCTCCCGACAGGGCGCAACCCCAACTATGGCTACACCTTC
TRBJ2-2 | once | TRBV18 | TRBD2 | CASSPYTSEHTGELFF | TGTGCCAGCTCACCATATACTAGCGAACACACCGGGGAGCTGTTTTTT
TRBJ2-3 | . | TRBV6-6 | . | CASSKWSADTQYF | TGTGCCAGCAGTAAATGGTCCGCAGATACGCAGTATTTT
TRBJ1-4 | . | TRBV28 | . | CASSLLGRPLFF | TGTGCCAGCAGTTTGCTCGGTAGACCGCTGTTTTTT
TRBJ1-5 | . | TRBV6-1 | . | CASSDKGRPQHF | TGTGCCAGCAGTGATAAAGGGCGGCCCCAGCATTTT
TRBJ2-2 | . | TRBV11-3 | TRBD1 | CATQGADTGELFF | TGTGCCACACAGGGGGCGGACACCGGGGAGCTGTTTTTT
TRBJ2-1 | . | TRBV21-1 | . | CASRTYISYEPSSYNEQFF | TGTGCCAGCAGGACCTACATCAGCTACGAGCCTTCCTCCTACAATGAGCAGTTCTTC
TRBJ2-2 | . | TRBV9 | . | CASSVGSANTGELFF | TGTGCCAGCAGCGTAGGGTCCGCGAACACCGGGGAGCTGTTTTTT
TRBJ2-7 | . | TRBV5-4 | TRBD2 | CASSGTSGAYEQYF | TGTGCCAGCAGCGGGACTAGCGGGGCCTACGAGCAGTACTTC
TRBJ2-7 | once | TRBV5-4 | TRBD1 | CASRDGQGTYEQYF | TGTGCCAGCAGGGACGGACAGGGTACCTACGAGCAGTACTTC
TRBJ1-6 | . | TRBV2 | . | CASSEVEPLHF | TGTGCCAGCAGTGAAGTCGAGCCCCTCCACTTT
TRBJ2-7 | . | TRBV13 | . | CASSLGRTDSYEQYF | TGTGCCAGCAGCTTAGGTCGAACAGACTCCTACGAGCAGTACTTC
TRBJ2-7 | . | TRBV7-2 | TRBD2 | CASSAAGGPLGEQYF | TGTGCCAGCAGCGCGGCGGGAGGCCCCCTGGGCGAGCAGTACTTC
TRBJ2-1 | . | TRBV7-2 | TRBD2 | CASSPPGLAGDKQFF | TGTGCCAGCAGCCCCCCGGGACTAGCGGGAGATAAGCAGTTCTTC
TRBJ2-5 | . | TRBV10-1 | . | CARGVRWDTQETQYF | TGCGCCAGGGGCGTTAGGTGGGACACCCAAGAGACCCAGTACTTC
TRBJ2-7 | . | TRBV4-2 | TRBD1 | CASSQELTGGLYEQYF | TGTGCCAGCAGCCAAGAATTGACAGGGGGGCTCTACGAGCAGTACTTC
TRBJ2-1 | . | TRBV5-1 | . | CASISPGGNEQFF | TGCGCCAGCATCTCCCCCGGGGGCAATGAGCAGTTCTTC
TRBJ2-7 | few | TRBV6-5 | TRBD2 | CASSYEREPTYEQYF | TGTGCCAGCAGTTACGAGCGGGAGCCTACCTACGAGCAGTACTTC
TRBJ1-1 | few | TRBV10-1 | . | CASPPGRGVPEAFF | TGCGCCAGCCCCCCCGGGCGGGGCGTCCCTGAAGCTTTCTTT